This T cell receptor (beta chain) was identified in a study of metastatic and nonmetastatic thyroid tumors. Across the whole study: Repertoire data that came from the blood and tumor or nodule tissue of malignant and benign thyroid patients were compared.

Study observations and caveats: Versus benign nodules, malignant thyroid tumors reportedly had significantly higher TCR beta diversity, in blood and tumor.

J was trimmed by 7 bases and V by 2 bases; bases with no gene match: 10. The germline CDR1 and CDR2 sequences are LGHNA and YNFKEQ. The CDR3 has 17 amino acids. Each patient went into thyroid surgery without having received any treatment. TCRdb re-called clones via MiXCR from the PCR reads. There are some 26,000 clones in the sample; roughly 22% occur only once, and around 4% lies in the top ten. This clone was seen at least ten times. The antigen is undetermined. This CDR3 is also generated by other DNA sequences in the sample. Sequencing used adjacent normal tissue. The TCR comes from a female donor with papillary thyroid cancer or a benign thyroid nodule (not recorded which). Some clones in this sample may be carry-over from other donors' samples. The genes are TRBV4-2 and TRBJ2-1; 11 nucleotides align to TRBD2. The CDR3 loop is CASSQRRVLAGVNEQFF. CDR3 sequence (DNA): TGTGCCAGCAGCCAAAGGAGGGTACTAGCGGGAGTAAATGAGCAGTTCTTC.